These 21 T cell receptor beta chains originate from one sample sequenced in a study of spatial heterogeneity in lung cancer. Via MiXCR, TCRdb re-called the 5' RACE reads, giving one row per CDR3 protein. The sample has roughly 40,000 distinct CDR3 sequences; around 7.1% are singletons. This sample's time point: sample taken at primary tumor resection. Tumor, nontumor lung or frozen PBMC supplied whole RNA that was sequenced unsorted. The sequenced sample was PBMCs, obtained at surgery. Receptors were obtained from a female donor with early-stage non-small cell lung cancer.

This clonotype has a handful of counts. The chain recombines TRBV19 with TRBJ1-4; D is perhaps TRBD1 (5 bases). The CDR3 is 16 residues long. V gave up 7 bases and J gave up 6 bases, with 21 bases separating them. Germline-derived CDR1 and CDR2 are LNHDA and SQIVND (reference sequence). In nucleotides, the CDR3 is TGTGCCAGTAATCCGGACACGGCCTCTGACTATGAAAAACTGTTTTTT. Amino acids: CASNPDTASDYEKLFF.

This clonotype showed up many times. The rearrangement joins TRBV20-1 to TRBJ1-5; D may be TRBD1 (5 bases). From germline, CDR1 is DFQATT and CDR2 SNEGSKA (reference sequence). Trimming cost V 7 bases and J 6 bases, with 13 bases left between them. The CDR3 extends over 12 amino acids. The CDR3 sequence is CSVPRVGQPQHF. For the CDR3, the DNA is TGCAGTGTCCCCAGGGTGGGTCAGCCCCAGCATTTT.

This clonotype appeared a few times. This chain connects TRBV19 to TRBJ2-1, with D perhaps given as TRBD1 or TRBD2 (5 bases each). This CDR3 is built from 16 residues. The V gene lost 6 bases and the J gene lost 7 bases, with 22 bases spanning the gap. Germline V gene lookup returns CDR1 LNHDA and CDR2 SQIVND (reference sequence). This CDR3 is CASRSPGAGSKNEQFF. The CDR3 bases are TGTGCCAGTAGATCCCCCGGGGCAGGGAGCAAGAATGAGCAGTTCTTC.

This clonotype came up a few times. The chain uses TRBV18 and TRBJ1-5, with D possibly matching TRBD1 (5 bases). Germline assignment: CDR1 KGHSH and CDR2 LQKENI. V lost 3 bases, J lost 3 bases, and 24 bases lay in between. This CDR3 comprises 19 residues. CDR3 residues: CASSPFRSGAQGNNQPQHF. The CDR3 bases are TGTGCCAGCTCACCGTTCCGCTCTGGGGCCCAGGGAAACAATCAGCCCCAGCATTTT.

This clonotype was counted at least ten times. The V and J genes are TRBV7-9 and TRBJ1-1; D ambiguous. In germline, CDR1 is SEHNR, CDR2 FQNEAQ (reference sequence). Trimming pared 2 bases from V and 6 bases from J, leaving 16 bases between. The CDR3 contains 15 residues. CDR3 protein: CASSLLLGGDAEAFF. CDR3 nucleotide sequence: TGTGCCAGCAGCTTACTTCTGGGAGGTGATGCTGAAGCTTTCTTT.

This clonotype was detected many times. This chain uses TRBV12-3 or TRBV12-4 with TRBJ2-2; 13 positions agree with TRBD2. After removal of 2 bases from V and 10 bases from J, the junction contained 4 bases not matched to a gene. The CDR3 runs 15 residues. CDR3 sequence: CASSLQGLAGLELFF. CDR3 coding DNA: TGTGCCAGCAGTTTACAGGGACTAGCGGGGCTGGAGCTGTTTTTT.

This clonotype was observed at least ten times. The rearrangement uses TRBV9 and TRBJ1-1, with a tentative D call TRBD1 (5 bases). The CDR3 spans 12 residues. Trimming shortened V by 4 bases and J by 7 bases, and 11 bases separated the two germline ends. Germline V lookup: CDR1 SGDLS, CDR2 YYNGEE. CDR3 coding DNA: TGTGCCAGCAGCCGTGGGGGGTATGAAGCTTTCTTT. Translating gives CASSRGGYEAFF.

This clonotype showed up many times. V gene TRBV6-2 or TRBV6-3 combines with J gene TRBJ1-5; TRBD1 matches 8 bases. The CDR3 is made up of 15 amino acids. Losses at the gene ends were 4 bases for V and 4 bases for J; bases not matched to a gene: 6. CDR1 and CDR2 from the germline V gene are MNHEY and SVGEGT. CDR3 sequence: CASSSPTGENQPQHF. Here the CDR3 DNA reads TGTGCCAGCAGTTCCCCGACAGGGGAAAATCAGCCCCAGCATTTT.

This clonotype was recorded at least ten times. The chain combines TRBV5-1 with TRBJ1-4; the D gene is possibly TRBD1 (5 bases). CDR3 length: 14 amino acids. Germline V gene lookup returns CDR1 SGHRS and CDR2 YFSETQ. V was pared by 1 base and J by 4 bases, with 8 bases between. The CDR3: CASSLQGVNEKLFF. The CDR3 bases are TGCGCCAGCAGCTTGCAGGGAGTTAATGAAAAACTGTTTTTT.

This chain links TRBV7-9 with TRBJ1-1; possible D gene TRBD1, 5 bases. CDR3 length: 16 residues. Trimming removed 5 bases at V and 1 base at J, with 17 bases between. Germline V CDR1 and CDR2: SEHNR, FQNEAQ (reference sequence). DNA of the CDR3: TGTGCCAGCAGCCAACAGGCACAGCTTTCGAACACTGAAGCTTTCTTT. Translated: CASSQQAQLSNTEAFF.

This clonotype came up a few times. The V and J genes are TRBV20-1 and TRBJ1-4; D is ambiguous. The CDR3 spans 12 residues. V was trimmed by 4 bases and J by 0 bases, leaving 3 bases between them. The germline V gene encodes CDR1 DFQATT and CDR2 SNEGSKA (reference sequence). The CDR3 here is CSAKTTNEKLFF. CDR3 nucleotides: TGCAGTGCTAAAACAACTAATGAAAAACTGTTTTTT.

This clonotype appeared a few times. The chain carries TRBV27 and TRBJ2-7; no clear D gene. The CDR3 contains 13 residues. Trimming removed 3 bases at V and 2 bases at J, with 8 bases between. CDR1 MNHEY and CDR2 SMNVEV come from the germline V gene (reference sequence). The CDR3 protein is CASSLAGPYEQYF. As DNA, the CDR3 is TGTGCCAGCAGTTTGGCCGGTCCCTACGAGCAGTACTTC.

This chain uses TRBV28 with TRBJ2-4; 7 bases are shared with TRBD2. CDR3 length: 19 residues. Germline V CDR1 and CDR2: MDHEN, SYDVKM. V dropped 7 bases and J dropped 0; count of bases not matched to a gene: 18. CDR3 bases: TGTGCCAGCACTTCCCTGGGAGGGGATGGGATAGGAGCCAAAAACATTCAGTACTTC. Translating gives CASTSLGGDGIGAKNIQYF.

This clonotype was counted between two and nine times. The V gene is TRBV7-6, the J gene TRBJ1-1; no clear D. There are 15 residues in the CDR3. Germline V gene sequence: CDR1 SGHVS, CDR2 FNYEAQ. Trimming removed 3 bases at V and 1 base at J, with 12 bases between. The chain's CDR3 is CASSFQTLPNTEAFF. Here the CDR3 DNA reads TGTGCCAGCAGCTTCCAGACCCTTCCGAACACTGAAGCTTTCTTT.

This clonotype came up many times. The J gene is TRBJ2-4, the V gene TRBV6-5; perhaps TRBD1 as D (6 bases). The CDR3 runs 16 residues. The germline V gene encodes CDR1 MNHEY and CDR2 SVGAGI. V shed 2 bases and J shed 3 bases, with 14 bases lying between them. DNA for the CDR3: TGTGCCAGCAGTTACCGGGCAGGGGCTGACAAAAACATTCAGTACTTC. This translates into CASSYRAGADKNIQYF.

There are many counts of this clonotype. The chain employs TRBV6-5 and TRBJ2-7; the match to TRBD1 covers 9 bases. CDR1 MNHEY and CDR2 SVGAGI come from the germline V gene. The ends lost 0 bases at V and 2 bases at J; junction bases unmatched: 2. The CDR3 totals 15 residues. The CDR3 reads CASSYSGQGTYEQYF. CDR3 in DNA: TGTGCCAGCAGTTACTCGGGACAGGGTACCTACGAGCAGTACTTC.

The table lists this clonotype with a few counts. The rearrangement joins TRBV5-1 to TRBJ1-1; D possibly corresponds to TRBD1 (5 bases). V shed 4 bases and J shed 0 bases, with 16 bases lying between them. This CDR3 comprises 16 residues. Germline CDR1 reads SGHRS; CDR2 reads YFSETQ. CDR3 amino acids: CASSRAGRAMNTEAFF. The CDR3 DNA is TGCGCCAGCAGCAGGGCGGGGCGAGCGATGAACACTGAAGCTTTCTTT.

The sample holds a few counts of this clonotype. This rearrangement joins TRBV12-3 or TRBV12-4 to TRBJ2-1; TRBD2 aligns across 10 bases. Trimming took 5 bases from V and 14 from J; bases not matched to a gene: 3. CDR3 length: 11 amino acids. The CDR3 protein is CASSGSGGEFF. In nucleotides, the CDR3 is TGTGCCAGCAGTGGGAGCGGGGGGGAGTTCTTC.

This clonotype was counted at least ten times. V gene TRBV12-3 or TRBV12-4 combines with J gene TRBJ1-1, with TRBD1 matching over 8 bases. After removal of 2 bases from V and 5 bases from J, the junction contained 10 bases not matched to a gene. This CDR3 region has 16 residues. CDR3 bases: TGTGCCAGCAGTTTAAAGCCCCGGACAGGGAAAACTGAAGCTTTCTTT. Its translation is CASSLKPRTGKTEAFF.

This clonotype was picked up many times. The rearrangement links TRBV4-1 to TRBJ1-4; 8 bases agree with TRBD1. Per the germline V gene, CDR1 is MGHRA and CDR2 is YSYEKL. There are 13 residues in the CDR3. J lost 12 bases, V lost 1 base, and 4 bases had no gene match. In DNA form, the CDR3 reads TGCGCCAGCAGCCAAGGTCCGGGACAGGAACTGTTTTTT. Encoded protein: CASSQGPGQELFF.

The V call is TRBV20-1, the J call TRBJ2-1; TRBD1 is a possible D gene (6 bases). This CDR3 comprises 16 residues. In germline, CDR1 is DFQATT, CDR2 SNEGSKA (reference sequence). Trimming shortened V by 3 bases and J by 4 bases, and 19 bases separated the two germline ends. CDR3 coding DNA: TGCAGTGCTAGCCCTTGGGACAACAGACGTTACAATGAGCAGTTCTTC. It encodes CSASPWDNRRYNEQFF.